This TCR beta chain came from a study of blood T cells in healthy people across ages. Study results and caveats: Whereas aged donors had fewer naive CD4+ cells, long-lived donors had more of them and higher diversity. Significant beta diversity loss was already apparent by age approximately 40, declining roughly linearly.

This clonotype has only a few counts. Its antigen is as yet unknown. Peripheral blood was drawn, approximately 10 milliliters per donor. PBMCs, at least 7 million per sample, were isolated. Primers used in a second PCR of about 6 to 12 cycles were a sample-barcoded 5' primer and a J-beta primer mix. In TCRdb, the 5' RACE reads were re-called with MiXCR into one record per CDR3 protein. Counted here are some 1 million distinct CDR3 sequences, 40% to 45% occurring once; the ten biggest clones make up approximately 20%. The receptor was isolated from a woman aged 55-70 years in good health. Material: blood.

CDR3 amino acids: CASSLRGPFSYEQYF. In nucleotides, the CDR3 is TGTGCCAGCAGCTTGAGGGGCCCCTTCTCCTACGAGCAGTACTTC. The chain recombines TRBV7-9 with TRBJ2-7; D is possibly TRBD1 or TRBD2 (5 bases each). The CDR3 runs to 15 residues. Germline V gives CDR1 SEHNR, CDR2 FQNEAQ (reference sequence). Trimming stripped 3 bases from V and 0 bases from J, with 12 bases between.